Below, 29 T cell receptor beta chains from the same sample are listed, as sequenced in a study of lymphopenia after photon versus proton radiotherapy. Produced via immunoSEQ multiplex PCR; TCRdb's table is partial and in-frame only. This sample has around 63,000 clones; about 90% occur once, and the top ten carry roughly 2.1%. Source: peripheral blood, taken from a patient treated with photon-based radiotherapy. All receptors derive from a middle-aged man with gastric cancer.

The chain carries TRBV27 and TRBJ1-4; D remains unclear. The CDR3 is 14 residues long. The ends were cut back, 7 bases at V and 6 bases at J, with 15 bases in the middle. CDR1 is MNHEY and CDR2 is SMNVEV in the germline V gene (reference sequence). The CDR3 here is CASNPDLADEKLFF. The CDR3 nucleotides are TGTGCCAGCAACCCGGACCTGGCCGATGAAAAACTGTTTTTT.

This clone appeared a single time. V gene TRBV29-1 combines with J gene TRBJ2-3; D remains unclear. Trimming removed 8 bases at V and 10 bases at J, with 10 bases between. Germline CDR1 reads SQVTM; CDR2 reads ANQGSEA. The CDR3 spans 9 residues. The CDR3: CSFWSAQYF. The CDR3, as DNA: TGCAGCTTTTGGAGTGCGCAGTATTTT.

Worth noting for this clone: Its ends do not fully match the called genes, so a read error is possible. The chain links TRBV6-1 to TRBJ1-1; D is unresolved. Germline CDR1 is MNHNS and CDR2 is SASEGT. The CDR3 runs 14 residues. The DNA of the CDR3 is TGTGCCAGCAGTGAAGCAGAGAGACGGACTGAACCTTTCTTT. It translates to CASSEAERRTEPFF.

The CDR3 coding sequence is TGCGCCAGCAGCCAAGGCCGGACAGGGGAAGCTAATGAAAAACTGTTTTTT. It translates to CASSQGRTGEANEKLFF. The V and J genes are TRBV4-1 and TRBJ1-4, with 9 bases that match TRBD1. The CDR3 extends over 17 amino acids. Trimming removed 1 base from V and 3 bases from J; junction bases left unmatched: 6. CDR1 is MGHRA, CDR2 YSYEKL, per germline.

The gene calls are TRBV6-1 and TRBJ1-1, with a weak D call TRBD1 (6 bases). Trimming stripped 4 bases from V and 2 bases from J, with 11 bases between. CDR1 and CDR2 from the germline V gene are MNHNS and SASEGT. The CDR3 contains 14 residues. The CDR3 sequence: CASSVQGINTEAFF. Here the CDR3 DNA reads TGTGCCAGCAGTGTACAGGGCATCAACACTGAAGCTTTCTTT.

The V call is TRBV5-1, the J call TRBJ2-2; no clear D. Deletions cut 0 bases from V and 5 bases from J, with 20 bases between. The germline gives CDR1 SGHRS, CDR2 YFSETQ. This CDR3 region has 18 residues. CDR3 amino acids: CASSLGPFGPPRTGELFF. DNA for the CDR3: TGCGCCAGCAGCTTGGGCCCTTTTGGTCCCCCTCGAACCGGGGAGCTGTTTTTT. Filled out from reference TRBV5-1 and TRBJ2-2, the complete variable domain reads KAGVTQTPRYLIKTRGQQVTLSCSPISGHRSVSWYQQTPGQGLQFLFEYFSETQRNKGNFPGRFSGRQFSNSRSEMNVSTLELGDSALYLCASSLGPFGPPRTGELFFGEGSRLTVL.

The V and J genes are TRBV9 and TRBJ1-1; D perhaps matches TRBD1 (5 bases). Germline-derived CDR1 and CDR2 are SGDLS and YYNGEE. The CDR3 length is 14 residues. Trimming removed 4 bases from V and 5 bases from J, with 15 bases in between. For the CDR3, the DNA is TGTGCCAGCAGCCCCTACGGGGGTAGGACTGAAGCTTTCTTT. It encodes CASSPYGGRTEAFF.

This clone has just one count. This sequence joins TRBV21-1 and TRBJ1-5; TRBD1, the table's D call, lacks a check against the DNA. TRBV21-1 is a listed pseudogene. CDR3 length equals 15 residues. The CDR3 loop is CAQPYRTEGCQPQHF. CDR3 coding DNA: TGTGCCCAGCCCTACCGGACAGAGGGATGTCAGCCCCAGCATTTT.

The rearrangement links TRBV5-1 to TRBJ2-5; TRBD1 is a possible D gene (5 bases). From germline, CDR1 is SGHRS and CDR2 YFSETQ. There are 16 residues in the CDR3. V was shortened by 2 bases and J by 1 base, with 15 bases between the two germline ends. The CDR3 loop is CASSFRPRTLQETQYF. Here the CDR3 DNA reads TGCGCCAGCAGCTTCCGCCCCCGGACACTCCAAGAGACCCAGTACTTC.

With respect to this clone: At one of its ends the junction is not consistent with the germline gene, which may arise from a read error. The chain carries TRBV10-3 and TRBJ1-1; D possibly corresponds to TRBD1 (5 bases). Germline values: CDR1 ENHRY, CDR2 SYGVKD. CDR3 length: 11 amino acids. CDR3 DNA: TGTGCCATCAGTGTCGGCGGGACTGTCACGTTT. It yields the protein CAISVGGTVTF.

The CDR3 loop is CASSPSGGGQETQYF. Written as DNA, the CDR3 is TGTGCCAGCTCACCATCCGGCGGGGGCCAAGAGACCCAGTACTTC. The V and J genes are TRBV18 and TRBJ2-5; TRBD2 matches at 7 bases. The CDR3 has 15 amino acids. CDR1 and CDR2 from the germline V gene are KGHSH and LQKENI. With 2 bases clipped from V and 1 base from J, the junction kept 4 bases outside the gene matches. Looking up the rest from reference TRBV18 and TRBJ2-5 gives the full variable domain: NAGVMQNPRHLVRRRGQEARLRCSPMKGHSHVYWYRQLPEEGLKFMVYLQKENIIDESGMPKERFSAEFPKEGPSILRIQQVVRGDSAAYFCASSPSGGGQETQYFGPGTRLLVL.

The gene calls are TRBV27 and TRBJ1-3; possible D gene TRBD1, 5 bases. The CDR3 runs to 16 residues. Trimming cost V 2 bases and J 1 base, with 12 bases left between them. Germline lookup yields CDR1 MNHEY and CDR2 SMNVEV (reference sequence). CDR3 DNA sequence: TGTGCCAGCAGTTTAGTGGGGGGTCGGTCTGGAAACACCATATATTTT. Translation gives CASSLVGGRSGNTIYF.

The chain combines TRBV5-4 with TRBJ2-7, with a tentative D call TRBD1 (5 bases). The CDR3 covers 15 residues. The germline gives CDR1 SGHNT, CDR2 YYREEE (reference sequence). The V and J ends lost 3 bases and 5 bases respectively, with 18 bases between them. The DNA for the CDR3 is TGTGCCAGCAGCTCGGCCGGCAGGGCCCTCCACGAGCAGTACTTC. It is translated as CASSSAGRALHEQYF. Using reference TRBV5-4 and TRBJ2-7 for the parts outside the CDR3, the full variable domain is ETGVTQSPTHLIKTRGQQVTLRCSSQSGHNTVSWYQQALGQGPQFIFQYYREEENGRGNFPPRFSGLQFPNYSSELNVNALELDDSALYLCASSSAGRALHEQYFGPGTRLTVT.

The rearrangement links TRBV10-3 to TRBJ2-7; no firm D call. CDR1 ENHRY and CDR2 SYGVKD come from the germline V gene. CDR3 length: 11 amino acids. The germline V and J ends were trimmed by 4 bases and 2 bases, with 3 bases remaining between them. The CDR3 reads CAISGPYEQYF. The CDR3 DNA sequence: TGTGCCATCAGTGGTCCCTACGAGCAGTACTTC.

The chain joins TRBV11-2 to TRBJ2-5, with a tentative D call TRBD2 (6 bases). Looked up from germline, CDR1 is SGHAT and CDR2 is FQNNGV. The V end was cut by 5 bases, the J end by 7 bases, with 23 bases between. This CDR3 region has 16 residues. CDR3 bases: TGTGCCAGCAGCGCGATTCGAGGACTAAAAGCGGGGACCCAGTACTTC. Residues: CASSAIRGLKAGTQYF. Combining the CDR3 with reference TRBV11-2 and TRBJ2-5 gives the whole variable domain EAGVAQSPRYKIIEKRQSVAFWCNPISGHATLYWYQQILGQGPKLLIQFQNNGVVDDSQLPKDRFSAERLKGVDSTLKIQPAKLEDSAVYLCASSAIRGLKAGTQYFGPGTRLLVL.

V is TRBV18 and J is TRBJ2-2; tentatively, D is TRBD1 (6 bases). The CDR3 is 16 residues long. CDR1 is KGHSH and CDR2 is LQKENI in the germline V gene. Trimming cost V 3 bases and J 6 bases, with 17 bases left between them. The CDR3 nucleotides are TGTGCCAGCTCACCCACCAGACAGGTTCGGGCCGGGGAGCTGTTTTTT. It encodes CASSPTRQVRAGELFF.

The chain combines TRBV2 with TRBJ1-3; tentatively, D is TRBD1 (5 bases). Germline V gene sequence: CDR1 SNHLY, CDR2 FYNNEI. The CDR3 sequence is 15 residues long. Trimming pared 5 bases from V and 1 base from J, leaving 12 bases between. The CDR3 nucleotides read TGTGCCAGCAGTTTACAGGAGGTTTCTGGAAACACCATATATTTT. Encoded protein: CASSLQEVSGNTIYF.

The J gene is TRBJ2-5, the V gene TRBV6-6; tentatively, D is TRBD2 (5 bases). The CDR3 is made up of 12 amino acids. Trimming removed 6 bases at V and 5 bases at J, with 10 bases between. Germline values: CDR1 MNHNY, CDR2 SVGAGI (reference sequence). CDR3 amino acids: CASSSTRETQYF. The CDR3 DNA reads as TGTGCCAGCAGCTCCACTAGGGAGACCCAGTACTTC.

This rearrangement joins TRBV18 to TRBJ1-1; TRBD1 agrees at 7 bases. V lost 4 bases, J lost 1 base, and 3 bases stayed unmatched. There are 14 residues in the CDR3. Germline assignment: CDR1 KGHSH and CDR2 LQKENI. DNA for the CDR3: TGTGCCAGCTCACTCGACAGGGCGAACACTGAAGCTTTCTTT. This codes for CASSLDRANTEAFF.

V is TRBV5-4 and J is TRBJ1-2, with 9 bases that match TRBD1. This CDR3 is 14 amino acids long. With V trimmed by 4 bases and J by 3 bases, 4 bases remained unmatched. Germline assignment: CDR1 SGHNT and CDR2 YYREEE (reference sequence). DNA of the CDR3: TGTGCCAGCAGCCCTGGGGACAGGGACTATGGCTACACCTTC. Residues: CASSPGDRDYGYTF. The full variable domain, with the rest looked up from reference TRBV5-4 and TRBJ1-2, is ETGVTQSPTHLIKTRGQQVTLRCSSQSGHNTVSWYQQALGQGPQFIFQYYREEENGRGNFPPRFSGLQFPNYSSELNVNALELDDSALYLCASSPGDRDYGYTFGSGTRLTVV.

This clone came up a few times. The chain combines TRBV5-6 with TRBJ2-5, with TRBD2 matching 7 bases. CDR1 is SGHDT and CDR2 is YYEEEE in the germline V gene. Trimming removed 3 bases from V and 3 bases from J; junction bases left unmatched: 2. The CDR3 has 13 amino acids. The CDR3 protein is CASSSGLKETQYF. The CDR3 DNA is TGTGCCAGCAGCTCGGGACTAAAAGAGACCCAGTACTTC.

Only one count was recorded for this clone. CDR3 region: CASSLAPIGGNTEAFF. The CDR3 DNA is TGTGCCAGCAGCTTAGCGCCCATAGGGGGGAACACTGAAGCTTTCTTT. The V and J genes are TRBV7-8 and TRBJ1-1; a possible D gene is TRBD1 (6 bases). Trimming shortened V by 0 bases and J by 1 base, and 12 bases separated the two germline ends. Looked up from germline, CDR1 is SGHVS and CDR2 is FQNEAQ. CDR3 length: 16 amino acids.

V gene TRBV6-1 combines with J gene TRBJ2-1, with TRBD1 identical over 9 bases. The CDR3 covers 15 residues. The V gene end was trimmed by 6 bases and the J gene end by 7 bases; junction bases not matched to a gene: 10. Per the germline V gene, CDR1 is MNHNS and CDR2 is SASEGT. CDR3: CASSRRDRAENEQFF. The CDR3 DNA sequence: TGTGCCAGCAGCCGCCGGGACAGGGCGGAAAATGAGCAGTTCTTC.

The genes are TRBV27 and TRBJ2-6; 11 bases fit TRBD1. J lost 1 base, V lost 3 bases, and 11 bases had no gene match. Germline V gene data show CDR1 as MNHEY and CDR2 as SMNVEV (reference sequence). The CDR3 covers 20 residues. CDR3 protein: CASSFPHPGQGASGANVLTF. Here the CDR3 DNA reads TGTGCCAGCAGTTTCCCACATCCCGGACAGGGGGCGTCTGGGGCCAACGTCCTGACTTTC.

The chain is built from TRBV11-2 and TRBJ2-2; no clear D gene. The germline gives CDR1 SGHAT, CDR2 FQNNGV. The CDR3 is 12 amino acids. Trimming shortened V by 1 base and J by 6 bases, and 3 bases separated the two germline ends. CDR3 DNA sequence: TGTGCCAGCAGCTTAGTCCCCGGGGAGCTGTTTTTT. Translation gives CASSLVPGELFF.

This chain's CDR3 is CASSQDQGSYNEQFF. In DNA form, the CDR3 reads TGCGCCAGCAGCCAAGATCAGGGCTCCTACAATGAGCAGTTCTTC. J is TRBJ2-1 and V is TRBV4-3; D may be TRBD1 (5 bases). The CDR3 loop spans 15 amino acids. The V and J ends lost 0 bases and 0 bases respectively, with 6 bases between them. Germline lookup yields CDR1 LGHNA and CDR2 YSLEER.

The chain is built from TRBV4-3 and TRBJ2-3; TRBD1 might be the D (6 bases). The CDR3 is 15 residues long. V was cut by 0 bases and J by 7 bases, with 14 bases left in between. The germline V gene has CDR1 LGHNA and CDR2 YSLEER. For the CDR3, the DNA is TGCGCCAGCAGCCAAGACGGACAGCCTTGGCATACGCAGTATTTT. Its protein product is CASSQDGQPWHTQYF.

The sample holds a few counts of this clone. The rearrangement links TRBV18 to TRBJ1-5; 7 positions agree with TRBD1. This CDR3 is 14 amino acids long. Germline-derived CDR1 and CDR2 are KGHSH and LQKENI. V lost 2 bases and J lost 6; bases outside the gene matches: 4. CDR3 coding DNA: TGTGCCAGCTCACCAAACAGGGGAAGTCAGCCCCAGCATTTT. It yields the protein CASSPNRGSQPQHF.

V usage is TRBV9 and J usage is TRBJ1-3; the D is unclear. The V gene's germline CDR1 is SGDLS and CDR2 YYNGEE. There are 13 residues in the CDR3. Deletions cut 0 bases from V and 8 bases from J, with 9 bases between. CDR3 region: CASSVAQLDTIYF. CDR3 in DNA: TGTGCCAGCAGCGTAGCTCAGCTAGACACCATATATTTT.